This T cell receptor (beta chain) was identified during a study of graft-versus-host responses after intestinal transplantation. Overall study: Recipients had multivisceral, liver-intestinal, or isolated intestinal transplants. Induction using anti-thymocyte globulin, followed by tacrolimus and steroids for 2 to 4 years, was given to all recipients.

Deletions cut 3 bases from V and 2 bases from J, with 11 bases between. Germline assignment: CDR1 MGHDK and CDR2 SYGVNS. This CDR3 is 15 amino acids long. This clone has a single count. Its antigen remains unknown. Measured with immunoSEQ multiplex PCR; TCRdb has only the in-frame clones, and not every one. The repertoire has approximately 77,000 clones, 80% to 95% of them found once; the top ten carry approximately 0.64%. Study results and limitations: GvH clones were identified in recipient marrow, with some first appearing in ileum or blood. Peak circulating GvH clone levels tracked with early post-transplant HvG declines.

The sequence was obtained from a human patient who received an intestinal transplant, so some T cells may come from the graft donor. Sequenced here: PBMCs, sampled 98 days after intestinal transplantation. V is TRBV25-1 and J is TRBJ2-1; D may be TRBD1 (5 bases). This chain's CDR3 is CASSDYQGTYNEQFF. Here the CDR3 DNA reads TGTGCCAGCAGTGATTACCAGGGAACCTACAATGAGCAGTTCTTC.